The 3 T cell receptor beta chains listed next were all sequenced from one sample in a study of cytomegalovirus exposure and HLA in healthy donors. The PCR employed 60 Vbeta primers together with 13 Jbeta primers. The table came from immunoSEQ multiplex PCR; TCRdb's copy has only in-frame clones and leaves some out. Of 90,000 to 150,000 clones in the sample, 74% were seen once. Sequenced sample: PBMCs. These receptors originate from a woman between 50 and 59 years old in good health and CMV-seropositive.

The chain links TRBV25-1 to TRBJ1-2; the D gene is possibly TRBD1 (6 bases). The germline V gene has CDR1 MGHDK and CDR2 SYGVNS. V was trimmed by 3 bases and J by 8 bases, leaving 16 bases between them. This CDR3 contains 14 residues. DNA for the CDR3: TGTGCCAGCAGTGAGACGGGACACTTTGGGGGCTACACCTTC. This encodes CASSETGHFGGYTF.

The CDR3 sequence: CASSDWSEKLFF. The CDR3 bases are TGTGCCAGCAGTGATTGGAGTGAAAAACTGTTTTTT. The rearrangement joins TRBV2 to TRBJ1-4; D unresolved. The V end was cut by 3 bases, the J end by 7 bases, with 6 bases between. The CDR3 extends over 12 amino acids. Germline CDR1 SNHLY, CDR2 FYNNEI. Based on the CDR3 plus reference TRBV2 and TRBJ1-4, the full variable domain is EPEVTQTPSHQVTQMGQEVILRCVPISNHLYFYWYRQILGQKVEFLVSFYNNEISEKSEIFDDQFSVERPDGSNFTLKIRSTKLEDSAMYFCASSDWSEKLFFGSGTQLSVL.

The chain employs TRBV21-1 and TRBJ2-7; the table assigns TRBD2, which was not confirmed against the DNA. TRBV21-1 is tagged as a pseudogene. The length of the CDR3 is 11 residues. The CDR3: CASSIRYEQYF. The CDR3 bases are TGTGCCAGCAGCATTCGTTACGAGCAGTACTTC.